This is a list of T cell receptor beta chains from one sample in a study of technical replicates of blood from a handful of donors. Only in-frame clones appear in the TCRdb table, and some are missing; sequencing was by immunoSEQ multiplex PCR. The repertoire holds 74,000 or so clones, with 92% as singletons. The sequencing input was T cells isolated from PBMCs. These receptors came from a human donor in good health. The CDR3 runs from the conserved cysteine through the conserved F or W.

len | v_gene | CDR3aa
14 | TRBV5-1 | CASSLGAGGYEQYF
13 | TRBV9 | CASSVVHDSGYTF
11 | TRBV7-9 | CASSSQVEAFF
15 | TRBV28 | CASRPDRGAVGELFF
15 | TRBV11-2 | CASSLGLADYNEQFF
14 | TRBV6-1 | CASSKTGFQETQYF
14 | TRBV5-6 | CASKKREAKETQYF
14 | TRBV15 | CATSSGQGNDGYTF
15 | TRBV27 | CASSLYTSGRNEQYF
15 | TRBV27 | CASGLGTSVQETQYF
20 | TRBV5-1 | CASSFHLAHQGALIPDTQYF
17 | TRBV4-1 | CASSQDRGEPAGWGYTF
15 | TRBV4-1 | CASSQPGGGKNIQYF
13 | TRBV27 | CASSLSSLETQYF
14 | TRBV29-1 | CSVEKGGFDYGYTF
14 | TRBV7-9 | CASSLDGTHQPQHF
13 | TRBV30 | CAWSEGGPDTQYF
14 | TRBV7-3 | CASSPQGGGTEAFF
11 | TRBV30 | CACLHRGREIF
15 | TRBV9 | CASSVGGATNEKLFF
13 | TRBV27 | CASSFGQGYEQYF
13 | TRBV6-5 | CASSLADVSEQYF
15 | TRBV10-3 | CAISEGAGAGKTQYF
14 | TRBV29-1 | CSVASTGSNTEAFF
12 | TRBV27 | CASSPGGEKLFF
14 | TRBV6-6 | CASRPQANQETQYF
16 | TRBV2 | CASRRDRVATNEKLFF
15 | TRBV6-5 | CASSPAGDGAYEQYF
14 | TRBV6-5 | CASSYSRGHEKLFF
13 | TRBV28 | CASRVTGEDGYTF
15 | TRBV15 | CATSRVVQGHSGYTF
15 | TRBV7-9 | CASSHRGGMNTEAFF
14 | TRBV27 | CASRIKTGMGEAFF
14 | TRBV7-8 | CASYTGTGGEEQYF
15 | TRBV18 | CASSPLAGLYNEQFF
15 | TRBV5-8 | CASSQGTGVYNEQFF
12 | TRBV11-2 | CASSPSGYEQYF
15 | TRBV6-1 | CASRASGRVYNEQFF
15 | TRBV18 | CASSPLRDRGGEQYF
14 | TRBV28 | CASNSDSVGNTIYF
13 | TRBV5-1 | CASSGTGGTEAFF
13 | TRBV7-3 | CASSFSGSYEQYF
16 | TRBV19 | CASRPIRDSAYTEAFF
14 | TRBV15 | CATSRDGEDQPQHF
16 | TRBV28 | CASSFFDLAGTYEQYF
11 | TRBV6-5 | CASREGGQQYF